Listed here are 3 T cell receptor beta chains from one sample, sequenced in a study of metastatic and nonmetastatic thyroid tumors. Every patient was untreated before thyroid surgery. Via MiXCR, TCRdb re-called the PCR reads. In the table there are roughly 11,000 clones, 25% to 35% of which are singletons. Sequenced: adjacent normal tissue. The receptors here all came from a male donor with papillary thyroid cancer or a benign thyroid nodule (not recorded which). Some clones in this sample may be carry-over from other donors' samples.

This clone was counted ten times or more. One junction end disagrees with the germline gene, perhaps due to a read error. The rearrangement joins TRBV5-6 to TRBJ2-2; TRBD1 agrees at 8 bases. This CDR3 has 16 residues. The germline CDR1 and CDR2 sequences are SGHDT and YYEEEE. This chain's CDR3 is CASGLAGGADTGELFF. Written as DNA, the CDR3 is TGTGCCAGCGGCTTGGCAGGGGGCGCGGACACCGGGGAGCTGTTTTTT.

V usage is TRBV11-1 and J usage is TRBJ1-6, with 9 nucleotides matching TRBD1. Germline CDR1 reads SGHAT; CDR2 reads FQDESV (reference sequence). The J segment lost 9 bases and the V segment lost 3 bases, leaving 6 bases of the junction unmatched. CDR3 length: 15 residues. The CDR3 nucleotides read TGTGCCAGCAGCTTGGGGACAGGGATACTTTCACCCCTCCACTTT. This codes for CASSLGTGILSPLHF. The whole variable domain, remainder taken from reference TRBV11-1 and TRBJ1-6, is EAEVAQSPRYKITEKSQAVAFWCDPISGHATLYWYRQILGQGPELLVQFQDESVVDDSQLPKDRFSAERLKGVDSTLKIQPAELGDSAMYLCASSLGTGILSPLHFGNGTRLTVT.

This clone was detected many times. This chain links TRBV20-1 with TRBJ1-6, with TRBD1 matching 7 bases. CDR1 DFQATT and CDR2 SNEGSKA come from the germline V gene (reference sequence). CDR3 length equals 13 residues. Trimming at V came to 6 bases and at J to 4 bases, leaving 3 bases not matched to a gene. The CDR3 region has the DNA TGCAGTGCGTGGGACAGATATAATTCACCCCTCCACTTT. Residues: CSAWDRYNSPLHF.